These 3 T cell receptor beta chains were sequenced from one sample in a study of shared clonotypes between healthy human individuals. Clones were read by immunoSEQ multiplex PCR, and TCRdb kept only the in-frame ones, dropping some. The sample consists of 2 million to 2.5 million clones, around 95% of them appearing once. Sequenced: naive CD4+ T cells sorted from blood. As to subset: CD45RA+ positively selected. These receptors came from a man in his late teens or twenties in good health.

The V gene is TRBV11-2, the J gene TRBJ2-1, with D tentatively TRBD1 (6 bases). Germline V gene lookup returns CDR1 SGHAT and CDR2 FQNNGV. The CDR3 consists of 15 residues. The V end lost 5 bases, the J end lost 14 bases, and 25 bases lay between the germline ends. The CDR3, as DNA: TGTGCCAGCAGCCTAGGGGTAGAACGACAGGAGCCGGAGTTCTTC. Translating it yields CASSLGVERQEPEFF.

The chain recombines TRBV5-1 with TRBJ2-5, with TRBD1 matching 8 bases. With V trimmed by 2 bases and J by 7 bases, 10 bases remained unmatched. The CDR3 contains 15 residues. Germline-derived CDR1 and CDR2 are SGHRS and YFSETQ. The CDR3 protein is CASSFRTGTPGTQYF. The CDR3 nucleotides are TGCGCCAGCAGCTTCAGGACAGGGACACCCGGGACCCAGTACTTC.

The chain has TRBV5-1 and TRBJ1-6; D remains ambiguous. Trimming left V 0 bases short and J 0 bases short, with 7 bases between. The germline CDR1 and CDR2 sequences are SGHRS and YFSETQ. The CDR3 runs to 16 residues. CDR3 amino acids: CASSLGQLSYNSPLHF. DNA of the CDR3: TGCGCCAGCAGCTTGGGACAACTCTCCTATAATTCACCCCTCCACTTT. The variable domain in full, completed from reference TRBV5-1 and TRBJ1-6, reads KAGVTQTPRYLIKTRGQQVTLSCSPISGHRSVSWYQQTPGQGLQFLFEYFSETQRNKGNFPGRFSGRQFSNSRSEMNVSTLELGDSALYLCASSLGQLSYNSPLHFGNGTRLTVT.